Following are 24 T cell receptor beta chains from one sample sequenced in a study of identical twins. Via MiXCR, TCRdb re-called the 5' RACE reads, giving one row per CDR3 protein. The sample lists around 370,000 distinct CDR3 sequences, 9% occurring once. The specimen was naive T cells sorted from blood. All receptors derive from a woman in her forties or fifties in good health.

There are a few counts of this clonotype. The chain links TRBV27 to TRBJ2-2, with 10 nucleotides matching TRBD2. This CDR3 has 16 residues. The trim removed 2 bases at V and 2 bases at J, leaving 2 bases unmatched. Per the germline V gene, CDR1 is MNHEY and CDR2 is SMNVEV (reference sequence). The CDR3 DNA reads as TGTGCCAGCAGTTTAATAGCGGGAGGTAACACCGGGGAGCTGTTTTTT. As protein: CASSLIAGGNTGELFF.

This clonotype has more than one count but fewer than ten. The CDR3 coding sequence is TGTGCCAGCAGTGAGGGGGTGACCCAGTACTTC. Its translation is CASSEGVTQYF. The chain carries TRBV25-1 and TRBJ2-5, with D perhaps given as TRBD1 or TRBD2 (5 bases each). The CDR3 runs 11 residues. Germline loops: CDR1 MGHDK, CDR2 SYGVNS. V was clipped by 3 bases and J by 7 bases, with 6 bases between them. Full variable domain (missing parts from reference TRBV25-1 and TRBJ2-5): EADIYQTPRYLVIGTGKKITLECSQTMGHDKMYWYQQDPGMELHLIHYSYGVNSTEKGDLSSESTVSRIRTEHFPLTLESARPSHTSQYLCASSEGVTQYFGPGTRLLVL.

The rearrangement uses TRBV3-1 and TRBJ1-1; no clear D gene. Trimming removed 4 bases from V and 6 bases from J, with 18 bases in between. The length of the CDR3 is 15 residues. The germline CDR1 and CDR2 sequences are LGHDT and YNNKEL (reference sequence). The CDR3 region is CASSPRAGIRAEAFF. CDR3 nucleotide sequence: TGTGCCAGCAGCCCCCGGGCCGGGATTAGGGCTGAAGCTTTCTTT.

This clonotype was picked up many times. V and J are TRBV28 and TRBJ2-1, with D possibly TRBD2 on 5 matching bases. CDR3 size: 13 residues. From germline, CDR1 is MDHEN and CDR2 SYDVKM. V was clipped by 5 bases and J by 7 bases, with 12 bases between them. The DNA of the CDR3 is TGTGCCAGCAGTGCGAGGACTTCAAATGAGCAGTTCTTC. Protein product: CASSARTSNEQFF.

The chain links TRBV6-2 or TRBV6-3 to TRBJ2-7, with 7 bases lining up with TRBD2. Trimming removed 8 bases from V and 0 bases from J; junction bases left unmatched: 7. Germline values: CDR1 MNHEY, CDR2 SVGEGT. The CDR3 length is 14 residues. CDR3: CASGDLAASYEQYF. CDR3 coding DNA: TGTGCCAGCGGGGACCTAGCGGCCTCCTACGAGCAGTACTTC.

There are a few counts of this clonotype. This rearrangement joins TRBV4-1 to TRBJ2-1; TRBD2 aligns across 8 bases. Germline CDR1 is MGHRA and CDR2 is YSYEKL. This CDR3 has 16 residues. After removal of 0 bases from V and 5 bases from J, the junction contained 6 bases not matched to a gene. CDR3 sequence reads: CASSQDPGLGDNEQFF. The CDR3 DNA reads TGCGCCAGCAGCCAAGATCCGGGACTAGGGGACAATGAGCAGTTCTTC.

This clonotype was observed many times. The chain joins TRBV7-9 to TRBJ2-1; 13 bases line up with TRBD2. The CDR3 totals 19 residues. The V segment lost 0 bases and the J segment 1 base; nucleotides outside the gene matches: 6. Germline V gene data show CDR1 as SEHNR and CDR2 as FQNEAQ (reference sequence). CDR3 bases: TGTGCCAGCAGCTTAGCGGGACTAGCGGGACTAGGTTCCTACAATGAGCAGTTCTTC. It encodes CASSLAGLAGLGSYNEQFF. The full variable domain, in which reference TRBV7-9 and TRBJ2-1 provide the parts outside the CDR3, is DTGVSQNPRHKITKRGQNVTFRCDPISEHNRLYWYRQTLGQGPEFLTYFQNEAQLEKSRLLSDRFSAERPKGSFSTLEIQRTEQGDSAMYLCASSLAGLAGLGSYNEQFFGPGTRLTVL.

J is TRBJ2-7 and V is TRBV19; weak D call: TRBD2 (6 bases). The V and J ends lost 3 bases and 3 bases respectively, with 12 bases between them. The CDR3 is made up of 14 amino acids. Germline values: CDR1 LNHDA, CDR2 SQIVND (reference sequence). This chain's CDR3 is CASSIARGGYEQYF. The DNA for the CDR3 is TGTGCCAGTAGTATTGCGCGGGGCGGCTACGAGCAGTACTTC.

This clonotype was observed many times. Written as DNA, the CDR3 is TGTGCCAGCAGTTTAATAGCGGGAGAGGCTGAGCAGTTCTTC. The encoded protein is CASSLIAGEAEQFF. The V and J genes are TRBV27 and TRBJ2-1; 9 bases map to TRBD2. Germline-derived CDR1 and CDR2 are MNHEY and SMNVEV (reference sequence). The CDR3 is 14 residues long. The V gene end was trimmed by 2 bases and the J gene end by 9 bases; junction bases not matched to a gene: 5.

This clonotype turned up a few times. This chain joins TRBV20-1 and TRBJ1-5; a possible D gene is TRBD1 (6 bases). CDR3 length: 13 residues. Trimming took off 3 bases at V and 6 bases at J, with 12 bases between the two ends. Germline-derived CDR1 and CDR2 are DFQATT and SNEGSKA (reference sequence). The CDR3: CSASTGGGQPQHF. The CDR3 DNA sequence: TGCAGTGCTAGTACCGGGGGCGGTCAGCCCCAGCATTTT.

The CDR3 region is CASSYPGGDTQYF. The CDR3 DNA follows: TGTGCCAGCAGCTACCCAGGGGGGGATACGCAGTATTTT. V is TRBV11-2 and J is TRBJ2-3, with D perhaps matching TRBD1 (7 bases). CDR3 size: 13 residues. The germline CDR1 and CDR2 sequences are SGHAT and FQNNGV. With 4 bases removed from V and 6 bases from J, the gap between germline ends came to 11 bases.

This clonotype came up many times. The chain combines TRBV27 with TRBJ2-1; 7 bases fit TRBD2. CDR1 MNHEY and CDR2 SMNVEV come from the germline V gene (reference sequence). The length of the CDR3 is 15 residues. The V and J ends lost 5 bases and 5 bases, in that order; junction bases with no gene match: 9. CDR3 amino acids: CASSKAVAGHNEQFF. CDR3 bases: TGTGCCAGCAGTAAAGCAGTAGCGGGCCACAATGAGCAGTTCTTC.

The table lists this clonotype with many counts. The rearrangement joins TRBV6-5 to TRBJ1-4, with TRBD1 matching 8 bases. Trimming at V came to 3 bases and at J to 0 bases, leaving 6 bases not matched to a gene. This CDR3 spans 17 amino acids. Germline CDR1 reads MNHEY; CDR2 reads SVGAGI. The CDR3 coding sequence is TGTGCCAGCAGTTATGGGCAGGGGGCTGCAACTAATGAAAAACTGTTTTTT. Residues: CASSYGQGAATNEKLFF.

This clonotype was seen at least ten times. This chain links TRBV20-1 with TRBJ2-1; 7 bases align to TRBD2. The CDR3 consists of 15 residues. Germline V gene lookup returns CDR1 DFQATT and CDR2 SNEGSKA (reference sequence). J lost 4 bases, V lost 0 bases, and 6 bases had no gene match. Written as DNA, the CDR3 is TGCAGTGCTAGAGATAGGGCTAGCGGTTACAATGAGCAGTTCTTC. It translates to CSARDRASGYNEQFF.

Only a few counts were recorded for this clonotype. The chain uses TRBV24-1 and TRBJ2-1; D call uncertain. Germline loops: CDR1 KGHDR, CDR2 SFDVKD. The CDR3 has 16 residues. Trimming removed 0 bases from V and 1 base from J, with 9 bases in between. The CDR3 coding sequence is TGTGCCACCAGTGATTTGAGGCTCGCGTCCTACAATGAGCAGTTCTTC. Protein sequence: CATSDLRLASYNEQFF.

This rearrangement joins TRBV24-1 to TRBJ2-3; D is ambiguous. Per the germline V gene, CDR1 is KGHDR and CDR2 is SFDVKD. The CDR3 is 12 residues long. V gave up 1 base and J gave up 5 bases, with 3 bases separating them. The CDR3 DNA is TGTGCCACCAGTGATTTTTTAGATACGCAGTATTTT. Protein: CATSDFLDTQYF.

The J gene is TRBJ2-1, the V gene TRBV5-8; D is unclear. V was cut by 0 bases and J by 8 bases, with 9 bases left in between. This CDR3 spans 13 amino acids. The V gene's germline CDR1 is SGHTS and CDR2 YDEGEE. Written as DNA, the CDR3 is TGTGCCAGCAGCTTGGACTCGACGTATGAGCAGTTCTTC. The encoded protein is CASSLDSTYEQFF. Variable domain in full (rest from reference TRBV5-8 and TRBJ2-1): EAGVTQSPTHLIKTRGQQATLRCSPISGHTSVYWYQQALGLGLQFLLWYDEGEERNRGNFPPRFSGRQFPNYSSELNVNALELEDSALYLCASSLDSTYEQFFGPGTRLTVL.

The DNA of the CDR3 is TGTGCCAGCAGCGACGTGAGGGTCCTTAGCAATCAGCCCCAGCATTTT. It translates to CASSDVRVLSNQPQHF. The chain combines TRBV2 with TRBJ1-5; D remains ambiguous. This CDR3 region has 16 residues. Between the trimmed V and J ends, which lost 6 bases and 0 bases, there was a span of 15 bases. Germline V lookup: CDR1 SNHLY, CDR2 FYNNEI.

A few counts support this clonotype. The chain is built from TRBV2 and TRBJ2-7; D is possibly TRBD2 (5 bases). CDR1 and CDR2 from the germline V gene are SNHLY and FYNNEI. The germline V and J ends were trimmed by 8 bases and 2 bases, with 10 bases remaining between them. The CDR3 length is 12 residues. The DNA of the CDR3 is TGTGCCAGCGGGAGCGACCCCTACGAGCAGTACGTC. This codes for CASGSDPYEQYV.

The sample holds many counts of this clonotype. The chain employs TRBV5-5 and TRBJ1-6; D unresolved. Germline values: CDR1 SGHKS, CDR2 YYEKEE (reference sequence). V shed 0 bases and J shed 0 bases, with 16 bases lying between them. This CDR3 region has 19 residues. The CDR3, as DNA: TGTGCCAGCAGCTTGGAGGACGGCTCATATAGCTCCTATAATTCACCCCTCCACTTT. Translating it yields CASSLEDGSYSSYNSPLHF.

This clonotype was seen repeatedly, ten times or more. The chain has TRBV5-1 and TRBJ2-3, with D uncertain. This CDR3 comprises 14 residues. Per the germline V gene, CDR1 is SGHRS and CDR2 is YFSETQ. V was cut by 0 bases and J by 2 bases, with 7 bases left in between. The CDR3 sequence: CASSLARSTDTQYF. The DNA of the CDR3 is TGCGCCAGCAGCTTGGCCAGATCCACAGATACGCAGTATTTT.

The chain joins TRBV6-5 to TRBJ1-2; the match to TRBD1 covers 7 bases. From germline, CDR1 is MNHEY and CDR2 SVGAGI. J gave up 1 base and V 2 bases, and 4 bases lay outside the gene matches. This CDR3 region has 15 residues. The CDR3 sequence is CASSYRDSGNYGYTF. The CDR3 DNA reads as TGTGCCAGCAGTTACCGGGACAGCGGTAACTATGGCTACACCTTC.

This clonotype was counted between two and nine times. The chain has TRBV5-6 and TRBJ2-3; D gene ambiguous. This CDR3 contains 14 residues. The V gene lost 0 bases and the J gene lost 4 bases, with 9 bases spanning the gap. Germline CDR1 is SGHDT and CDR2 is YYEEEE. CDR3 loop: CASSLAAPADTQYF. The DNA of the CDR3 is TGTGCCAGCAGCTTGGCCGCACCGGCAGATACGCAGTATTTT.

This chain links TRBV4-2 with TRBJ2-7; 10 nucleotides align to TRBD1. Germline V lookup: CDR1 LGHNA, CDR2 YNFKEQ. J gave up 2 bases and V 0 bases, and 7 bases lay outside the gene matches. This CDR3 has 17 amino acids. CDR3: CASSQDWDRGWAYEQYV. Written as DNA, the CDR3 is TGTGCCAGCAGCCAAGACTGGGACAGGGGATGGGCCTACGAGCAGTACGTC.